Each of the 25 T cell receptor beta chains below was sequenced from the same sample in a study of shared clonotypes between healthy human individuals. This table comes from immunoSEQ multiplex PCR, and its TCRdb copy is limited to in-frame clones, with some not included. The sample consists of fewer than 2.5 million clones, more than 85% of them appearing once. Sequenced material: naive CD4+ T cells from PBMCs. Sample subset: CD45RA+ positively selected. These receptors came from a man between 18 and 29 years old in good health. Some clones in this sample may be carry-over from other donors' samples.

This clone was seen a few times. V usage is TRBV30 and J usage is TRBJ1-1, with D hard to call. V was cut by 4 bases and J by 11 bases, with 17 bases left in between. CDR1 and CDR2 from the germline V gene are GTSNPN and SVGIG (reference sequence). CDR3 size: 12 residues. The CDR3 bases are TGTGCCTGGAATCTGAGGGTCAGTCAGGCTTTCTTT. It is translated as CAWNLRVSQAFF.

The chain links TRBV28 to TRBJ2-5; possible D gene TRBD2, 5 bases. There are 15 residues in the CDR3. V lost 2 bases, J lost 1 base, and 11 bases lay in between. Germline V lookup: CDR1 MDHEN, CDR2 SYDVKM. The CDR3 protein is CASSLPNGVQETQYF. In nucleotides, the CDR3 is TGTGCCAGCAGTTTACCTAACGGGGTCCAAGAGACCCAGTACTTC. Drawing the rest from reference TRBV28 and TRBJ2-5, the complete variable domain is DVKVTQSSRYLVKRTGEKVFLECVQDMDHENMFWYRQDPGLGLRLIYFSYDVKMKEKGDIPEGYSVSREKKERFSLILESASTNQTSMYLCASSLPNGVQETQYFGPGTRLLVL.

This clone appeared a single time. The chain has TRBV30 and TRBJ2-3; TRBD2 matches 8 bases. CDR1 and CDR2 (germline): GTSNPN, SVGIG (reference sequence). Germline trimming cut 0 bases from V and 2 bases from J; bases unmatched to any gene: 7. This CDR3 spans 16 amino acids. CDR3 nucleotides: TGTGCCTGGAGTGTAGGGACTAGTGGCACCACAGATACGCAGTATTTT. Protein: CAWSVGTSGTTDTQYF.

The chain links TRBV6-5 to TRBJ1-2; TRBD1 matches at 7 bases. Unmatched junction bases numbered 11, after V lost 8 bases and J lost 2 bases. The germline CDR1 and CDR2 sequences are MNHEY and SVGAGI. The CDR3 consists of 15 residues. The DNA for the CDR3 is TGTGCCAGCGGCCGACAGGGTCAGGGGAACTATGGCTACACCTTC. As protein: CASGRQGQGNYGYTF.

Concerning this clone: The CDR3 does not close with the conserved phenylalanine or tryptophan, likely indicating a read error. Because the CDR3's place on the DNA is in doubt, the DNA is left out and the CDR3 is given as listed by TCRdb. The V and J genes are TRBV5-1 and TRBJ2-2. CDR1 is SGHRS, CDR2 YFSETQ, per germline. The CDR3 extends over 9 residues, inclusive of both ends. CDR3 residues: CASSPGQVE.

The chain recombines TRBV9 with TRBJ2-7, with a tentative D call TRBD1 (6 bases). The V end was cut by 4 bases, the J end by 0 bases, with 11 bases between. The CDR3 covers 14 residues. CDR1 and CDR2 from the germline V gene are SGDLS and YYNGEE. Here the CDR3 DNA reads TGTGCCAGCAGCCCAGGGGTCGTCTCCTACGAGCAGTACTTC. Translation gives CASSPGVVSYEQYF.

The chain employs TRBV5-1 and TRBJ2-3; D gene ambiguous. V gave up 2 bases and J gave up 0 bases, with 13 bases separating them. The CDR3 extends over 16 amino acids. Germline lookup yields CDR1 SGHRS and CDR2 YFSETQ. The CDR3 nucleotides read TGCGCCAGCAGCTTTATACAGTTGACTAGCACAGATACGCAGTATTTT. It codes for CASSFIQLTSTDTQYF.

This clone was observed once. An end of the junction differs from the germline gene, which may be a read error. This rearrangement joins TRBV10-3 to TRBJ1-1; perhaps TRBD1 as D (5 bases). Germline V gene lookup returns CDR1 ENHRY and CDR2 SYGVKD. The CDR3 length is 17 residues. CDR3 protein: CAISARLTGGRNSEAFF. In DNA, the CDR3 is TGTGCCATCAGCGCTCGCTTAACAGGCGGGCGGAACTCTGAAGCTTTCTTT.

V is TRBV5-1 and J is TRBJ2-7, with 9 bases lining up with TRBD2. This CDR3 contains 15 residues. Germline CDR1 reads SGHRS; CDR2 reads YFSETQ. V dropped 4 bases and J dropped 4; count of bases not matched to a gene: 9. The CDR3 loop reads CASSPVAAGGYEQYF. DNA for the CDR3: TGCGCCAGCAGCCCGGTGGCCGCGGGAGGGTACGAGCAGTACTTC.

Points on this clone: The same CDR3 can be traced to other DNA sequences in this sample. V gene TRBV5-4 combines with J gene TRBJ2-1, with TRBD2 matching 12 bases. CDR1 is SGHNT and CDR2 is YYREEE in the germline V gene (reference sequence). With V trimmed by 0 bases and J by 7 bases, 2 bases remained unmatched. This CDR3 contains 15 residues. The CDR3 DNA reads TGTGCCAGCAGCTTGGGCCTAGCGGGGGGGAATGAGCAGTTCTTC. The encoded protein is CASSLGLAGGNEQFF.

The rearrangement uses TRBV5-1 and TRBJ1-3; 8 bases map to TRBD1. Per the germline V gene, CDR1 is SGHRS and CDR2 is YFSETQ. The CDR3 has 15 amino acids. Germline trimming cut 4 bases from V and 4 bases from J; bases unmatched to any gene: 7. CDR3 residues: CASSPGGAGGNTIYF. CDR3 sequence (DNA): TGCGCCAGCAGCCCAGGGGGCGCGGGAGGAAACACCATATATTTT.

The rearrangement joins TRBV5-4 to TRBJ2-3; 10 nucleotides align to TRBD2. V was pared by 5 bases and J by 11 bases, with 5 bases of the junction left unmatched. The CDR3 extends over 12 amino acids. Germline CDR1 is SGHNT and CDR2 is YYREEE (reference sequence). CDR3 nucleotides: TGTGCCAGCAGTCCTAGCGGGAGTGAGCAGTATTTT. Translated: CASSPSGSEQYF.

V and J are TRBV30 and TRBJ2-2, with D uncertain. V lost 4 bases and J 6 bases, leaving 12 bases between the germline ends. The germline CDR1 and CDR2 sequences are GTSNPN and SVGIG (reference sequence). CDR3 length: 13 amino acids. The CDR3: CAWINMIPGELFF. CDR3 nucleotides: TGTGCCTGGATTAATATGATACCCGGGGAGCTGTTTTTT.

This chain joins TRBV5-1 and TRBJ2-3, with TRBD2 as a possible D gene (6 bases). V lost 0 bases and J 2 bases, leaving 10 bases between the germline ends. The CDR3 has 15 amino acids. The germline V gene encodes CDR1 SGHRS and CDR2 YFSETQ. Here the CDR3 DNA reads TGCGCCAGCAGCTTGGGGGTAGCGGACACAGATACGCAGTATTTT. This gives the protein CASSLGVADTDTQYF.

In this sample, this clone turned up a few times. This chain's CDR3 is CASSIAGRSNQPQHF. The CDR3 coding sequence is TGTGCCAGTAGTATAGCAGGGAGGAGCAATCAGCCCCAGCATTTT. The chain joins TRBV19 to TRBJ1-5, with D maybe TRBD1 (5 bases). The germline CDR1 and CDR2 sequences are LNHDA and SQIVND (reference sequence). The CDR3 length is 15 residues. V lost 1 base, J lost 1 base, and 8 bases lay in between.

Comments on this clone: Other DNA sequences in this specimen translate into the identical CDR3. The rearrangement uses TRBV6-5 and TRBJ1-3, with D unresolved. Germline V lookup: CDR1 MNHEY, CDR2 SVGAGI. V dropped 0 bases and J dropped 2 bases, with 8 bases sitting between them. This CDR3 spans 15 amino acids. CDR3: CASSYSGGPGNTIYF. CDR3 bases: TGTGCCAGCAGTTACTCTGGAGGGCCTGGAAACACCATATATTTT.

This chain connects TRBV15 to TRBJ2-7, with 10 bases lining up with TRBD1. CDR3 size: 15 residues. Unmatched junction bases numbered 7, after V lost 6 bases and J lost 2 bases. Germline values: CDR1 LNHNV, CDR2 YYDKDF (reference sequence). CDR3 amino acids: CATRAGTGDTYEQYF. CDR3 bases: TGTGCCACCAGGGCCGGGACAGGGGACACCTACGAGCAGTACTTC. Looking up the rest from reference TRBV15 and TRBJ2-7 gives the full variable domain: DAMVIQNPRYQVTQFGKPVTLSCSQTLNHNVMYWYQQKSSQAPKLLFHYYDKDFNNEADTPDNFQSRRPNTSFCFLDIRSPGLGDTAMYLCATRAGTGDTYEQYFGPGTRLTVT.

The V and J genes are TRBV7-9 and TRBJ2-2; 7 nucleotides agree with TRBD1. V shed 2 bases and J 6 bases; nucleotides not matched to a gene: 9. This CDR3 has 16 amino acids. CDR1 SEHNR and CDR2 FQNEAQ come from the germline V gene (reference sequence). The CDR3 protein is CASSLLTRGIPGELFF. The DNA for the CDR3 is TGTGCCAGCAGCTTATTAACCAGGGGGATCCCCGGGGAGCTGTTTTTT. The full variable domain, completed using reference TRBV7-9 and TRBJ2-2, is DTGVSQNPRHKITKRGQNVTFRCDPISEHNRLYWYRQTLGQGPEFLTYFQNEAQLEKSRLLSDRFSAERPKGSFSTLEIQRTEQGDSAMYLCASSLLTRGIPGELFFGEGSRLTVL.

Concerning this clone: Other DNA sequences of this sample code for an identical CDR3. The V and J genes are TRBV4-1 and TRBJ1-5; D call uncertain. CDR3 length: 14 residues. V was trimmed by 1 base and J by 3 bases, leaving 7 bases between them. Germline V lookup: CDR1 MGHRA, CDR2 YSYEKL. CDR3 coding DNA: TGCGCCAGCAGCCAAGGGGGTTACAATCAGCCCCAGCATTTT. Translating it yields CASSQGGYNQPQHF.

The chain joins TRBV5-8 to TRBJ2-2; a possible D gene is TRBD2 (7 bases). The V end lost 3 bases, the J end lost 4 bases, and 19 bases lay between the germline ends. CDR3 size: 17 residues. Germline assignment: CDR1 SGHTS and CDR2 YDEGEE. For the CDR3, the DNA is TGTGCCAGCAGCTCCGGGACTACCTCAGGGGTCACCGGGGAGCTGTTTTTT. As protein: CASSSGTTSGVTGELFF.

The chain recombines TRBV28 with TRBJ1-4; possible D gene TRBD1, 5 bases. Germline lookup yields CDR1 MDHEN and CDR2 SYDVKM. The CDR3 runs 15 residues. Between the trimmed V and J ends, which lost 8 bases and 5 bases, there was a span of 18 bases. The chain's CDR3 is CASHLGGGTNEKLFF. In nucleotides, the CDR3 is TGTGCCAGCCACCTGGGGGGGGGAACGAATGAAAAACTGTTTTTT.

The CDR3 DNA reads TGTGCCAGCAGCTTGACAGGGGGCCCCGAGGCCCAGCATTTT. Translated, it gives CASSLTGGPEAQHF. The rearrangement links TRBV7-2 to TRBJ1-5; 10 bases align to TRBD1. V was pared by 3 bases and J by 11 bases, with 7 bases of the junction left unmatched. There are 14 residues in the CDR3. Germline V gene lookup returns CDR1 SGHTA and CDR2 FQGNSA.

J is TRBJ2-5 and V is TRBV15; TRBD1 might be the D (5 bases). Per the germline V gene, CDR1 is LNHNV and CDR2 is YYDKDF (reference sequence). V lost 4 bases and J lost 3, with 6 bases in between. The length of the CDR3 is 12 residues. CDR3 DNA: TGTGCCACCAGCAAAGGGGAAGAGACCCAGTACTTC. Amino acid sequence: CATSKGEETQYF.

The chain combines TRBV6-5 with TRBJ1-1; weak D call: TRBD1 (5 bases). The CDR3 is 11 amino acids. Trimming left V 2 bases short and J 14 bases short, with 12 bases between. The V gene's germline CDR1 is MNHEY and CDR2 SVGAGI. The CDR3 DNA sequence: TGTGCCAGCAGTTACGGCAGGGAACCCTTCTTT. This translates into CASSYGREPFF.

Worth noting for this clone: Other DNA sequences in the same sample also yield this CDR3. The gene calls are TRBV7-3 and TRBJ2-3; D remains unclear. Germline values: CDR1 SGHTA, CDR2 FQGTGA. The CDR3 extends over 14 amino acids. V lost 3 bases and J lost 0, with 7 bases in between. The CDR3 loop is CASSLGPSTDTQYF. DNA for the CDR3: TGTGCCAGCAGCTTGGGCCCTAGCACAGATACGCAGTATTTT.